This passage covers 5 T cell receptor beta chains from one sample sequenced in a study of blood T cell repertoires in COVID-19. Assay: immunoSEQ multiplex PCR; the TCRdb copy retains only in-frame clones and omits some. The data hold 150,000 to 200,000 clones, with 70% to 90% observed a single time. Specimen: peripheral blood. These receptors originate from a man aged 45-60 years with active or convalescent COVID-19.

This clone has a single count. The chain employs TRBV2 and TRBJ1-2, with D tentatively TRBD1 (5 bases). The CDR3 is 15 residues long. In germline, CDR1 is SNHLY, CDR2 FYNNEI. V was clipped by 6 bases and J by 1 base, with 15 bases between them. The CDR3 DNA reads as TGTGCCAGCAGAGGGGAGGCTCTTTTTAACTATGGCTACACCTTC. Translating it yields CASRGEALFNYGYTF.

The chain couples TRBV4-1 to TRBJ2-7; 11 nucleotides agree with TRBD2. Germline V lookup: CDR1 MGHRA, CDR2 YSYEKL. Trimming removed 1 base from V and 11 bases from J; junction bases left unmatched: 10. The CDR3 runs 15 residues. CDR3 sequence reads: CASSQAETSGGQEYF. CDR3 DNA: TGCGCCAGCAGCCAAGCGGAAACTAGCGGGGGTCAAGAGTACTTC.

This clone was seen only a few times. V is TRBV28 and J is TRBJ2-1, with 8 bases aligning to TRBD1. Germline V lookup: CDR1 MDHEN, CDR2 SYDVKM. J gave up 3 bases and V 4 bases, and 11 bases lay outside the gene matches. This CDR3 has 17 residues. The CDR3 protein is CASSSAGGQDYYNEQFF. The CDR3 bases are TGTGCCAGCAGTTCAGCCGGGGGACAGGACTACTACAATGAGCAGTTCTTC.

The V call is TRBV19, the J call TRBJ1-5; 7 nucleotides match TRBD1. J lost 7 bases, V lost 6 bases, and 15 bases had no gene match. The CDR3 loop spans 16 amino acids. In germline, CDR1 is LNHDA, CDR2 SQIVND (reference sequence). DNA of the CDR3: TGTGCCAGTAGGGAGGGGGCGCTTCTTTCTCGCCAGCCCCAGCATTTT. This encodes CASREGALLSRQPQHF.

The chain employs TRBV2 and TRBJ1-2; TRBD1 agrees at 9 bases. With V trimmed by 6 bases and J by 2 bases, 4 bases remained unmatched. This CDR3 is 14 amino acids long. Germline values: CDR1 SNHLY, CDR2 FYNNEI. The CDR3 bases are TGTGCCAGCAGCTCCGGGACAGGGAACTATGGCTACACCTTC. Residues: CASSSGTGNYGYTF.